The clone carrying this TCR beta chain was observed a handful of times. Its antigen is not known. The CDR3 consists of 13 residues. The ends were cut back, 5 bases at V and 5 bases at J, with 13 bases in the middle. Germline V CDR1 and CDR2: SEHNR, FQNEAQ (reference sequence). The data were obtained in a study of blood T cells in healthy people across ages. Study-level results: Age showed a roughly linear inverse relationship with TCR beta diversity per million T cells. Expanded clonotype changes were possibly confounded by unknown donor CMV status.

PCR was performed a second time for about 6 to 12 cycles using a sample-barcoded 5' primer and a J-beta primer mix. Each cDNA molecule was tagged by a template-switch adaptor with 12 random nucleotides. From the 5' RACE reads, TCRdb called clonotypes with MiXCR, one entry per CDR3 protein. In the table there are about 970,000 distinct CDR3 sequences, roughly 51% of which are singletons. Total RNA, at least 6 micrograms per sample, was extracted from PBMCs. The rearrangement joins TRBV7-9 to TRBJ2-7, with no clear D. The sample taken for sequencing was blood. The receptor was isolated from a woman between 55 and 75 years old in good health. The CDR3 is CASSGTSSNEQYF. Written as DNA, the CDR3 is TGTGCCAGCAGCGGTACGTCAAGTAACGAGCAGTACTTC.